This T cell receptor beta chain comes out of a study of T-cell reconstitution after alpha-beta-depleted transplantation in children. Researchers prepared the TCRbeta library using unique molecular identifiers, the study reports. MiXCR, run by TCRdb on the PCR reads, gives a single entry per CDR3 protein. The data hold 580,000 or so distinct CDR3 sequences, with roughly 24% observed a single time. Germline V gene data show CDR1 as SGHTA and CDR2 as FQGNSA. This CDR3 has 16 amino acids. The ends lost 3 bases at V and 8 bases at J; junction bases unmatched: 12. This clonotype was observed many times. The rearrangement uses TRBV7-2 and TRBJ2-1; 8 bases are shared with TRBD2. The sample here was PBMCs, mostly from graft donor cells, taken 360 days after TCRalphabeta/CD19-depleted stem cell transplant. The TCR sequence derives from a boy under two years old who had a stem cell transplant for acute myeloid leukemia, so the T cells may come from the graft donor. The DNA for the CDR3 is TGTGCCAGCAGCTTGTTCGCGGCGGGGGGTGTTTATGAGCAGTTCTTC. Translated, it gives CASSLFAAGGVYEQFF. The full variable domain, in which reference TRBV7-2 and TRBJ2-1 provide the parts outside the CDR3, is GAGVSQSPSNKVTEKGKDVELRCDPISGHTALYWYRQSLGQGLEFLIYFQGNSAPDKSGLPSDRFSAERTGGSVSTLTIQRTQQEDSAVYLCASSLFAAGGVYEQFFGPGTRLTVL.